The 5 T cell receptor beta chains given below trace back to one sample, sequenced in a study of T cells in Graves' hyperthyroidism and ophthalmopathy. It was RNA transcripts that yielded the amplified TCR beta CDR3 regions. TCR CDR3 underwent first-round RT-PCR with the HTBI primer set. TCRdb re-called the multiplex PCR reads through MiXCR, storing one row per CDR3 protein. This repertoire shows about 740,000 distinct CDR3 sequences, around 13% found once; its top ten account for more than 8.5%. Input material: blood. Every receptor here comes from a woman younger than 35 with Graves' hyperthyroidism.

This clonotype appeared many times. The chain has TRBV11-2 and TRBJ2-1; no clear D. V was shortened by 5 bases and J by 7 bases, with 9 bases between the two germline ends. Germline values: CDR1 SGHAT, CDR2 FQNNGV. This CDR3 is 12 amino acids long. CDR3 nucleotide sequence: TGTGCCAGCAGCCAACCGTGGAATGAGCAGTTCTTC. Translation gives CASSQPWNEQFF.

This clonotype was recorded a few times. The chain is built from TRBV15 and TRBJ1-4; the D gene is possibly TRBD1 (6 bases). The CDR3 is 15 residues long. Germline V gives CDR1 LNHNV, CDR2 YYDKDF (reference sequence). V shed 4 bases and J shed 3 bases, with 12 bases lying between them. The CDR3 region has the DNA TGTGCCACCAGCAACAGACAGGAGGCTAATGAAAAACTGTTTTTT. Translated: CATSNRQEANEKLFF. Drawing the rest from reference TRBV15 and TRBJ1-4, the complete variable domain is DAMVIQNPRYQVTQFGKPVTLSCSQTLNHNVMYWYQQKSSQAPKLLFHYYDKDFNNEADTPDNFQSRRPNTSFCFLDIRSPGLGDTAMYLCATSNRQEANEKLFFGSGTQLSVL.

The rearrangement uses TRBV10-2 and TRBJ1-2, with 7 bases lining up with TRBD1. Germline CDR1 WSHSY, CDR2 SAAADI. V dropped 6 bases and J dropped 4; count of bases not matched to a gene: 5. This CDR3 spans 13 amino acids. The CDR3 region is CASRPRTGYGYTF. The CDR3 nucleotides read TGCGCCAGCAGACCCAGGACAGGCTATGGCTACACCTTC.

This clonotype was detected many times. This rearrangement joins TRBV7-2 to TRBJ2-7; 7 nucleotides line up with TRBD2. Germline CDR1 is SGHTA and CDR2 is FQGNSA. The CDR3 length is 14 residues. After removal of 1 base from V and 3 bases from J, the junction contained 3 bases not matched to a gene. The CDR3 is CASSLEAGVYEQYF. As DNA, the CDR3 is TGTGCCAGCAGCTTAGAGGCGGGGGTCTACGAGCAGTACTTC. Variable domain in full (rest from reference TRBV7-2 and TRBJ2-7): GAGVSQSPSNKVTEKGKDVELRCDPISGHTALYWYRQSLGQGLEFLIYFQGNSAPDKSGLPSDRFSAERTGGSVSTLTIQRTQQEDSAVYLCASSLEAGVYEQYFGPGTRLTVT.

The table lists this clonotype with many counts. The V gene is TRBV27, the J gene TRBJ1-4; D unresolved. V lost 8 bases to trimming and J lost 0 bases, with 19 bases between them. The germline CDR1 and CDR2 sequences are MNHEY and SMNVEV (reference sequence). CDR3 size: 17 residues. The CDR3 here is CASGSTAFIATNEKLFF. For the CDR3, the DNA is TGTGCCAGCGGATCCACCGCATTCATAGCAACTAATGAAAAACTGTTTTTT.